Described below is a single TCR beta chain sequence and its context. This clone was seen only once. Its antigen target is currently unknown. The input lacks base qualities; no much larger clone sits a single base away. The germline V gene supplies CDR1 SGHRS and CDR2 YFSETQ. Clipping removes 3 bases from V and 7 bases from J, with 4 as the unmatched junction base count. The CDR3, from cysteine to phenylalanine, totals 15 residues. The entry retains the CDR3 DNA only, 45 bases that are in frame from base 1. TCRbeta CDR3 regions were amplified from genomic DNA using the immunoSEQ Assay, a bias-controlled multiplex PCR. Regarding the original processing steps: The number of nucleated cells in each sample was estimated from the amplification of reference gene primers within the assay. To quantify the absolute abundance of each unique TCRbeta CDR3 rearrangement, sequence reads were collapsed and filtered. Productive Simpson clonality was computed per sample as the square root of Simpson's diversity index over productive rearrangements. This is the immuneACCESS table as TCRdb keeps it, with only in-frame sequences that have V and J called. A part of the clones is gone; compared with another copy, unresolved V genes explain less than half, and the rest is unexplained. D and trimming were read from the DNA, whereas the V and J calls and clone size are those reported in that table. The sample records 50,000 to 70,000 clones, around 90% of which are singletons. 9% to 9.5% of the sample goes to the ten largest clones.

This entry is derived from a study of blood T cell repertoires in COVID-19 (dated by TCRdb to the early 2020s). Study-level background: Samples covering the acute and convalescent phases of COVID-19 were provided by collaborators in the United States, Italy and Spain. The prospective study material was composed of cDNA or gDNA derived from T cells, B-cell-depleted T cells, or PBMCs. Deeply sampled blood TCRbeta repertoires from subjects exposed to, actively infected with, or recovered from COVID-19 were included in the dataset. The repertoires were released in a freely available public database intended as a resource for research on the immune response to SARS-CoV-2. Samples were obtained from the ongoing ImmuneRACE study (first 160 participants) and from some 1,200 subjects provided by 6 global collaborators. The sample metadata nearly always contained a de-identified subject ID, COVID-19 status, age in years and sex. HLA class I and class II types, where available, came from metadata supplied by the sample provider rather than from assay-based typing. Points the paper makes about the study in general: The amount of clinical and demographic metadata varied by source and participant and was provided uncurated.

Each collaborating institution followed its own protocols to collect whole blood in K2EDTA tubes. Collaborator samples were shipped for TCRbeta analysis as frozen whole blood, isolated PBMCs, or DNA extracted from either sample type. The sequenced sample was peripheral blood. The chain employs TRBV5-1 and TRBJ1-6, with TRBD1 matching 10 junction bases. The clonotype was recovered from a woman older than 75 with active COVID-19. CDR3 protein: CASSWAGQGNSPLHF. The nucleotides read TGCGCCAGCAGCTGGGCGGGACAGGGGAATTCACCCCTCCACTTT.